A single sample is the source of the 22 T cell receptor beta chains below, sequenced in a study of graft-versus-host responses after intestinal transplantation. Clones were read by immunoSEQ multiplex PCR, and TCRdb kept only the in-frame ones, dropping some. Of some 55,000 clones in the sample, around 90% are singletons; the top ten hold around 5.1%. Source: PBMCs, taken roughly 660 days after intestinal transplant. These receptors were collected from a human patient who received an intestinal transplant, so some T cells may come from the graft donor.

The CDR3 DNA reads as TGCGCCAGCAGCCAAGCCGGGGGGAGCTCCTACGAGCAGTACTTC. Amino acids: CASSQAGGSSYEQYF. The rearrangement links TRBV4-1 to TRBJ2-7, with 7 bases lining up with TRBD2. The CDR3 is made up of 15 amino acids. CDR1 is MGHRA and CDR2 is YSYEKL in the germline V gene. The J segment lost 0 bases and the V segment lost 1 base, leaving 3 bases of the junction unmatched.

The chain joins TRBV30 to TRBJ1-1, with unresolved D. CDR1 and CDR2 from the germline V gene are GTSNPN and SVGIG (reference sequence). V was trimmed by 8 bases and J by 5 bases, leaving 12 bases between them. The CDR3 consists of 11 residues. CDR3 bases: TGTGCCGCGGCATCGTGGACTGAAGCTTTCTTT. It codes for CAAASWTEAFF.

J is TRBJ1-3 and V is TRBV9; D might be TRBD1 (6 bases). The CDR3 totals 19 residues. Germline V gene lookup returns CDR1 SGDLS and CDR2 YYNGEE. Trimming pared 1 base from V and 0 bases from J, leaving 20 bases between. The CDR3 coding sequence is TGTGCCAGCAGCGTAAATAGTCAGGGGACCGGGAGCTCTGGAAACACCATATATTTT. It specifies CASSVNSQGTGSSGNTIYF.

The chain combines TRBV19 with TRBJ2-7, with unresolved D. Between the trimmed V and J ends, which lost 5 bases and 1 base, there was a span of 9 bases. CDR3 size: 13 residues. Germline V CDR1 and CDR2: LNHDA, SQIVND (reference sequence). CDR3 sequence: CASSYAPSYEQYF. The DNA of the CDR3 is TGTGCCAGTAGTTATGCGCCATCCTACGAGCAGTACTTC.

V is TRBV27 and J is TRBJ1-1; TRBD1 is a possible D gene (5 bases). Germline values: CDR1 MNHEY, CDR2 SMNVEV (reference sequence). CDR3 length: 17 residues. The V gene lost 7 bases and the J gene lost 0 bases, with 21 bases spanning the gap. Here the CDR3 reads CASTLKWGRALNTEAFF. The DNA for the CDR3 is TGTGCCAGCACCCTCAAGTGGGGCAGGGCCCTGAACACTGAAGCTTTCTTT.

The chain recombines TRBV18 with TRBJ1-3, with D hard to call. V lost 1 base to trimming and J lost 0 bases, with 1 base between them. CDR3 size: 13 residues. Germline V gives CDR1 KGHSH, CDR2 LQKENI. Written as DNA, the CDR3 is TGTGCCAGCTCACCACTCTCTGGAAACACCATATATTTT. Translated: CASSPLSGNTIYF.

The J gene is TRBJ2-7, the V gene TRBV7-2; 11 bases align to TRBD2. Trimming removed 5 bases from V and 4 bases from J; junction bases left unmatched: 7. In germline, CDR1 is SGHTA, CDR2 FQGNSA. The CDR3 covers 15 residues. The CDR3 loop is CASSAASGGTYEQYF. Here the CDR3 DNA reads TGTGCCAGCAGCGCCGCTAGCGGGGGGACGTACGAGCAGTACTTC.

This clone appeared a few times. The J gene is TRBJ1-1, the V gene TRBV30, with unresolved D. The CDR3 length is 12 residues. Germline lookup yields CDR1 GTSNPN and CDR2 SVGIG (reference sequence). V lost 5 bases, J lost 3 bases, and 10 bases lay in between. CDR3 coding DNA: TGTGCCTGGGGCTCGGGAGACACTGAAGCTTTCTTT. Translating gives CAWGSGDTEAFF.

The gene calls are TRBV19 and TRBJ1-6, with D perhaps TRBD1 (6 bases). Trimming removed 6 bases at V and 10 bases at J, with 16 bases between. CDR1 LNHDA and CDR2 SQIVND come from the germline V gene (reference sequence). The CDR3 is 14 residues long. The CDR3 protein is CASRQRQGPSPLHF. CDR3 DNA: TGTGCCAGTAGACAGAGGCAGGGGCCCTCACCCCTCCACTTT.

The genes are TRBV30 and TRBJ2-3; possibly TRBD1 or TRBD2 for D (5 bases each). Germline V gene lookup returns CDR1 GTSNPN and CDR2 SVGIG (reference sequence). The CDR3 spans 15 residues. Trimming removed 0 bases from V and 4 bases from J, with 14 bases in between. This CDR3 is CAWSVGVGAADTQYF. DNA for the CDR3: TGTGCCTGGAGTGTCGGGGTAGGGGCGGCAGATACGCAGTATTTT.

The V and J genes are TRBV5-1 and TRBJ2-7; tentative D call: TRBD2 (5 bases). Trimming pared 4 bases from V and 1 base from J, leaving 12 bases between. The CDR3 is 14 residues long. Germline CDR1 and CDR2: SGHRS and YFSETQ. The CDR3 nucleotides are TGCGCCAGCAGCGAAGTTACTAGTTCCTACGAGCAGTACTTC. It specifies CASSEVTSSYEQYF.

The chain combines TRBV6-1 with TRBJ2-1; TRBD2 matches at 8 bases. J was trimmed by 3 bases and V by 2 bases; bases with no gene match: 6. Germline V gives CDR1 MNHNS, CDR2 SASEGT. The CDR3 has 16 amino acids. CDR3 nucleotides: TGTGCCAGCAGTGAATTCCCCGGGGGGGGCTACAATGAGCAGTTCTTC. The encoded protein is CASSEFPGGGYNEQFF.

This sequence joins TRBV6-4 and TRBJ1-5; D is perhaps TRBD1 (5 bases). CDR1 MRHNA and CDR2 SNTAGT come from the germline V gene. The CDR3 totals 13 residues. The V gene lost 6 bases and the J gene lost 6 bases, with 12 bases spanning the gap. This chain's CDR3 is CASSGGTGQPQHF. DNA of the CDR3: TGTGCCAGCAGCGGGGGGACCGGTCAGCCCCAGCATTTT.

CDR3 sequence (DNA): TGTGCCAGTACTAACTCACCGGGAAACAATGAGCAGTTCTTC. Residues: CASTNSPGNNEQFF. V gene TRBV19 combines with J gene TRBJ2-1; TRBD2 is a possible D gene (5 bases). The CDR3 is 14 residues long. Germline loops: CDR1 LNHDA, CDR2 SQIVND (reference sequence). Trimming removed 7 bases from V and 5 bases from J, with 15 bases in between.

The V call is TRBV7-9, the J call TRBJ1-4, with D uncertain. V was trimmed by 2 bases and J by 5 bases, leaving 9 bases between them. Germline V gene lookup returns CDR1 SEHNR and CDR2 FQNEAQ (reference sequence). The CDR3 is 14 residues long. CDR3 in DNA: TGTGCCAGCAGCTTAAGGGCGGGAAATGAAAAACTGTTTTTT. Translated: CASSLRAGNEKLFF.

The chain recombines TRBV19 with TRBJ1-2, with D hard to call. The CDR3 sequence is 14 residues long. Germline V gene lookup returns CDR1 LNHDA and CDR2 SQIVND (reference sequence). The V and J ends lost 1 base and 5 bases respectively, with 11 bases between them. DNA for the CDR3: TGTGCCAGTAGTATAGGTGGGGAAGGGTATGGCTACACCTTC. Translation gives CASSIGGEGYGYTF. Full variable domain (missing parts from reference TRBV19 and TRBJ1-2): DGGITQSPKYLFRKEGQNVTLSCEQNLNHDAMYWYRQDPGQGLRLIYYSQIVNDFQKGDIAEGYSVSREKKESFPLTVTSAQKNPTAFYLCASSIGGEGYGYTFGSGTRLTVV.

This rearrangement joins TRBV7-2 to TRBJ2-7, with 9 bases lining up with TRBD2. The germline gives CDR1 SGHTA, CDR2 FQGNSA. There are 14 residues in the CDR3. V lost 5 bases to trimming and J lost 3 bases; unmatched junction nucleotides: 5. CDR3 in amino acids: CASSVGLASYEQYF. The CDR3 bases are TGTGCCAGCAGCGTCGGACTAGCGAGCTACGAGCAGTACTTC.

About this clone itself: The same CDR3 also results from other DNA sequences found in this sample. V gene TRBV18 combines with J gene TRBJ2-3; D ambiguous. V dropped 0 bases and J dropped 11 bases, with 9 bases sitting between them. The CDR3 has 12 residues. The germline V gene has CDR1 KGHSH and CDR2 LQKENI. The CDR3 DNA reads TGTGCCAGCTCACCACCAACGGGTCGGCAGTATTTT. Its translation: CASSPPTGRQYF.

This chain uses TRBV5-1 with TRBJ2-7, with TRBD2 matching over 12 bases. Germline V CDR1 and CDR2: SGHRS, YFSETQ. The ends lost 5 bases at V and 0 bases at J; junction bases unmatched: 3. The CDR3 length is 15 residues. CDR3 region: CASSSSGGASYEQYF. The CDR3 DNA is TGCGCCAGCAGTTCTAGCGGGGGGGCCTCCTACGAGCAGTACTTC. The whole variable domain, remainder taken from reference TRBV5-1 and TRBJ2-7, is KAGVTQTPRYLIKTRGQQVTLSCSPISGHRSVSWYQQTPGQGLQFLFEYFSETQRNKGNFPGRFSGRQFSNSRSEMNVSTLELGDSALYLCASSSSGGASYEQYFGPGTRLTVT.

The chain carries TRBV11-2 and TRBJ2-2, with 7 bases identical to TRBD1. Germline V gene data show CDR1 as SGHAT and CDR2 as FQNNGV. V was clipped by 5 bases and J by 6 bases; unmatched bases: 6. This CDR3 is built from 14 residues. The CDR3 region is CASSRLRGPGELFF. Written as DNA, the CDR3 is TGTGCCAGCAGCCGGTTAAGGGGGCCCGGGGAGCTGTTTTTT.

The chain employs TRBV16 and TRBJ1-1; D call uncertain. The CDR3 is 13 amino acids. The V gene's germline CDR1 is KGHSY and CDR2 FQNENV. The V end was cut by 2 bases, the J end by 9 bases, with 13 bases between. The CDR3 DNA reads as TGTGCCAGCAGCCAAGGTGCTGTGCACCAAGCTTTCTTT. Its translation is CASSQGAVHQAFF.

J is TRBJ2-5 and V is TRBV27; D call uncertain. The V gene lost 6 bases and the J gene lost 6 bases, with 14 bases spanning the gap. In germline, CDR1 is MNHEY, CDR2 SMNVEV (reference sequence). The CDR3 contains 13 residues. Written as DNA, the CDR3 is TGTGCCAGCAGCAATACCTTTGGACAGACCCAGTACTTC. Translating gives CASSNTFGQTQYF.